Given below is one T cell receptor beta chain in context. What it binds is unknown. The data were produced by immunoSEQ multiplex PCR, yet TCRdb's version contains in-frame clones alone and is incomplete. The sample yields approximately 160,000 clones, 84% seen once. The sample belongs to a study of cytomegalovirus exposure and HLA in healthy donors. Turning to the study itself: In a later analysis, the approximately 110 validation repertoires were reported to have used the same platform as the roughly 670 first-cohort repertoires.

Notes on the study in general: High sensitivity and specificity were reportedly achieved when the classifier diagnosed cytomegalovirus status. Clusters of TCRs from the first cohort tended to co-occur in the 90 to 150 validation repertoires (as a later analysis found). Researchers counted around 150 TCR beta chains as cytomegalovirus-associated.

The clonotype comes from a man aged 30 to 45 in good health and CMV-seropositive. The sample was PBMCs.

CDR3 nucleotides: TGTGCCAGCAGCTTAGCAGGGTTTCCTCACGAGCAGTACTTC. The encoded protein is CASSLAGFPHEQYF. This chain links TRBV11-2 with TRBJ2-7, with D perhaps matching TRBD1 (5 bases). The germline V and J ends were trimmed by 1 base and 5 bases, with 12 bases remaining between them. The CDR3 consists of 14 residues. Germline CDR1 SGHAT, CDR2 FQNNGV.